The T cell receptor beta chain described here comes from a study of beta chain features in type 1 diabetes. Study observations and caveats: Researchers reported that naive, central memory and Treg TCRB repertoires appeared more similar in patients than in healthy donors. In every one of the four CD4+ subsets, TCRB CDR3s were moderately but significantly shorter in Type 1 diabetes patients. Researchers could not determine here whether HLA type influences TCRB rearrangement.

The CDR3 covers 12 residues. Trimming took off 0 bases at V and 4 bases at J, with 3 bases between the two ends. CDR1 ENHRY and CDR2 SYGVKD come from the germline V gene. All of the isolated RNA was reverse transcribed, so expressed TCRB transcripts were sequenced. Profiling relied on immunoSEQ multiplex PCR, and the TCRdb table lists in-frame clones only, not all of them. The data contain 400,000 or so clones, 9.5% to 10% of them singletons. This clone was picked up many times. Its antigen is currently unknown. Other nucleotide sequences in the sample specify the same CDR3. The sequence was obtained from a man aged 25 to 45 with type 1 diabetes. The sample consisted of central memory CD4+ T cells from blood. This chain links TRBV10-3 with TRBJ2-5, with D hard to call. CDR3 nucleotide sequence: TGTGCCATCAGTGAGTCTGCAGAGACCCAGTACTTC. It translates to CAISESAETQYF.